The clone carrying this TCR beta chain showed up many times. Subjects with ophthalmopathy showed a Clinical Activity Score no lower than 3, a NOSPECS grade no lower than 4, and a duration shorter than 3 months. Not enrolled were patients with uncontrolled infection, other autoimmune disease, pregnancy or lactation. Together with thyroid ultrasound, orbital computed tomography, serum thyroxine and TRAb, clinical symptoms were used for diagnoses. The sample comes from a study of T cells in Graves' hyperthyroidism and ophthalmopathy. Looking at the study overall: The initial diagnosis was the point when peripheral blood was collected, ahead of any treatment.

The ends were cut back, 0 bases at V and 4 bases at J, with 12 bases in the middle. The CDR3 contains 15 residues. Germline CDR1 reads LGHDT; CDR2 reads YNNKEL (reference sequence). The source material, RNA transcripts, was used to amplify TCR beta CDR3 regions. Researchers ran a first-round RT-PCR on the TCR CDR3 using the HTBI primer set. TCRdb re-analysed the multiplex PCR reads in MiXCR, keeping a single row per CDR3 protein. The sample consists of around 400,000 distinct CDR3 sequences, roughly 15% of them appearing once. Source material: blood. The chain couples TRBV3-1 to TRBJ1-2, with D maybe TRBD1 (5 bases). This TCR derives from a woman aged 55 to 70 with Graves' ophthalmopathy. CDR3 DNA: TGTGCCAGCAGCCAAGAAGGGGCCAGTGGCTATGGCTACACCTTC. It specifies CASSQEGASGYGYTF.